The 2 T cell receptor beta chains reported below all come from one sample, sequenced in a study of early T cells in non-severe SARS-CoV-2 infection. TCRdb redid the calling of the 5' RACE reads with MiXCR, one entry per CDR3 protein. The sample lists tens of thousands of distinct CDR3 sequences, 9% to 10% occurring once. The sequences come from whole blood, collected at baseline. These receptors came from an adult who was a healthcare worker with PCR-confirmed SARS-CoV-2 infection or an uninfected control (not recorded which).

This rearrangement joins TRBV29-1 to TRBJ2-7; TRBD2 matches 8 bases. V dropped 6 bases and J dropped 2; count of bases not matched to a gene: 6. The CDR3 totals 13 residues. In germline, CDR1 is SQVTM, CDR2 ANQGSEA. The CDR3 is CSVKGSGTYEQYF. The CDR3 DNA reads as TGCAGCGTCAAGGGTAGCGGGACCTACGAGCAGTACTTC.

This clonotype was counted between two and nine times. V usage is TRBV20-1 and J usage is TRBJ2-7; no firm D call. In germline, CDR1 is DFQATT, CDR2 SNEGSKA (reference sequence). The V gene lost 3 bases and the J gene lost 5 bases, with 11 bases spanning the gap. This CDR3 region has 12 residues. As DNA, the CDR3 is TGCAGTGCTAGGCGAATCAAGGACGAGCAGTACTTC. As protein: CSARRIKDEQYF.